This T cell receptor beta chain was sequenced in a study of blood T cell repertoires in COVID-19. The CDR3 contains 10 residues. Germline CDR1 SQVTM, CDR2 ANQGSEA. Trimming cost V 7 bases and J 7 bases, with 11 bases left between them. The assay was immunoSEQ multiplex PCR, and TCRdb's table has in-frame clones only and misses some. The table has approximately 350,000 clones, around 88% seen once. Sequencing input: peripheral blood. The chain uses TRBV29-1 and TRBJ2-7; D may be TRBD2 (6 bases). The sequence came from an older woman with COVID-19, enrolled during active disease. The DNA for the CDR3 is TGCAGCGCCCTGGAGGGGGAGCAGTACTTC. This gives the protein CSALEGEQYF.